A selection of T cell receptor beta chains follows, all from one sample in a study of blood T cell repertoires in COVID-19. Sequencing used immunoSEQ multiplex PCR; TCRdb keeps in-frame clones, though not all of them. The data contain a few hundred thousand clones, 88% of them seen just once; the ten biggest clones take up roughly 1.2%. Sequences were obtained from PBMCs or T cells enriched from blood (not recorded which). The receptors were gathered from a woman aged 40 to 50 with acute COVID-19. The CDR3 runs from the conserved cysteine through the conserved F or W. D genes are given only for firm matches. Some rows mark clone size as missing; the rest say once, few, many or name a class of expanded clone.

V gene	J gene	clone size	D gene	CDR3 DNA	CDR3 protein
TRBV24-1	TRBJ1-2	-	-	TGTGCCACCAGTGCCCCGAGGGAGGGGCTTAACTATGGCTACACCTTC	CATSAPREGLNYGYTF
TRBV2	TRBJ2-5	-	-	TGTGCCAGCAGTTTGCTAAGAGAGACCCAGTACTTC	CASSLLRETQYF
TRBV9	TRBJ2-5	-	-	TGTGCCAGCAGCGAACCCTATCAAGAGACCCAGTACTTC	CASSEPYQETQYF
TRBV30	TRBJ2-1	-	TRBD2	TGTGCCTGGAGTGTAGCGGGAACCGAGCTCTTC	CAWSVAGTELF
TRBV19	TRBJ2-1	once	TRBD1	TGTGCCAGTAGTATAGGGGGGACAGGGGCGGTTGAGCAGTTCTTC	CASSIGGTGAVEQFF
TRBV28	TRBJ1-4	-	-	TGTGCCAGCAGTTTTAGGGCAAGGGGCGAAAAACTGTTTTTT	CASSFRARGEKLFF
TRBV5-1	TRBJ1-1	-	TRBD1	TGCGCCAGCAGCTTGGCCACAGTCAGGGGGAGGAACACTGAAGCTTTCTTT	CASSLATVRGRNTEAFF
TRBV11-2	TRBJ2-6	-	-	TGTGCCAGCAGCTTAGAGATTGCCTACCGTATCTCTGGGGCCAACGTCCTGACTTTC	CASSLEIAYRISGANVLTF
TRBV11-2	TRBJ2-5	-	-	TGTGCCAGCAGCGAGGGACTGCCCCAAGAGACCCAGTACTTC	CASSEGLPQETQYF
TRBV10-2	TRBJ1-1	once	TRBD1	TGCGCCAGCAGGGGGGCACAGGGGGGCACTGAAGCTTTCTTT	CASRGAQGGTEAFF
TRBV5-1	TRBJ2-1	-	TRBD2	TGCGCCAGCAGCGCCCCCGGGACTAGCGGGAGGGGCTCCTACAATGAGCAGTTCTTC	CASSAPGTSGRGSYNEQFF
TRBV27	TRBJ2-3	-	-	TGTGCCAGCAGTTTCAATAGCGTTAGCACAGATACGCAGTATTTT	CASSFNSVSTDTQYF
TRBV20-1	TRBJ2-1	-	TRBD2	TGCAGTGCTAGTCTCCTAGCGGGAGTGGGACACTCCTACAATGAGCAGTTCTTC	CSASLLAGVGHSYNEQFF
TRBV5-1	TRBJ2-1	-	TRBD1	TGCGCCAGCAGCCAGACAGGGGAGAGCTCCTACAATGAGCAGTTCTTC	CASSQTGESSYNEQFF
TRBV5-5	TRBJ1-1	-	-	TGTGCCAGCAGCTTGGCCGTTGACAGAAACACTGAAGCTTTCTTT	CASSLAVDRNTEAFF
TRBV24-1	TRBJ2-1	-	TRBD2	TGTGCCACCACCGGGCTAGCGGGAGATAGTACTGAGCAGTTCTTC	CATTGLAGDSTEQFF
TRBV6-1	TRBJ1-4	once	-	TGTGCCAGCAGTGAAGCCCAGGGAAGAGATGAAAAACTGTTTTTT	CASSEAQGRDEKLFF
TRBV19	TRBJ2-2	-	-	TGTGCCAGTAGTCGAGAGGGGAACACCGGGGAGCTGTTTTTT	CASSREGNTGELFF
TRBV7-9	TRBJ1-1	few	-	TGTGCCAGCAGCTTAGGTAAGAAAGCCGAGAACACTGAAGCTTTCTTT	CASSLGKKAENTEAFF
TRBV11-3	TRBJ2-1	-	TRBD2	TGTGCCAGCAGCTCCCGACTAGCGGGCTCCTACAATGAGCAGTTCTTC	CASSSRLAGSYNEQFF
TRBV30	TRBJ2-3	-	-	TGTGCCTGGACCAGTAACACAGATACGCAGTATTTT	CAWTSNTDTQYF
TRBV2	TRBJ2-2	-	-	TGTGCCAGCAGCTACACCGGGGAGCTGTTTTTT	CASSYTGELFF
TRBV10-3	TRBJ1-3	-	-	TGTGCCATCAGTGACCAGAACGGGGGGCTATCTGGAAACACCATATATTTT	CAISDQNGGLSGNTIYF
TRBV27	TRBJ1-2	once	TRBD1	TGTGCCAGCGGGAGGGACAGGGGTTCTAACTATGGCTACACCTTC	CASGRDRGSNYGYTF
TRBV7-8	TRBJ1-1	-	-	TGTGCCAGCAGTTCTCCTCTCCACGAGAGGACTGAAGCTTTCTTT	CASSSPLHERTEAFF
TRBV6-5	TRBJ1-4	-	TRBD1	TGTGCCAGCAGTCCCGGACAGGGGAAGGAAAAACTGTTTTTT	CASSPGQGKEKLFF
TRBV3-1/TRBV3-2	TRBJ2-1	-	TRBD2	TGTGCCAGCAGCGACAGGACTAGCGGGAGGGCCCTTCTCGATGAGCAGTTCTTC	CASSDRTSGRALLDEQFF
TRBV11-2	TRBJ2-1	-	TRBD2	TGTGCCAGCAGGGATCCTCGACTAGCGACCTACAATGAGCAGTTCTTC	CASRDPRLATYNEQFF
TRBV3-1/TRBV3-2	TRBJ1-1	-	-	TGTGCCAGCAGCCAAGAGGGGCAGCTGAACACTGAAGCTTTCTTT	CASSQEGQLNTEAFF
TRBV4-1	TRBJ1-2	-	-	TGCGCCAGCAGCCAAGCCCCTAGCTATGGCTACACCTTC	CASSQAPSYGYTF
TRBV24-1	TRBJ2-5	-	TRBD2	TGTGCCACCAGTGTATCGGGGGGCCAAGAGACCCAGTACTTC	CATSVSGGQETQYF
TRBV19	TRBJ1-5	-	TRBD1	TGTGCCAGTAGAGCCGGGACAGGTAATCAGCCCCAGCATTTT	CASRAGTGNQPQHF
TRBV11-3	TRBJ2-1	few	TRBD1	TGTGCCAGCAGCTTGGGACAGGGGGAAATGGGTGAGCAGTTCTTC	CASSLGQGEMGEQFF
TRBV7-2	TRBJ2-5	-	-	TGTGCCAGCAGCTTAGTTCCAGGTTTAGAGACCCAGTACTTC	CASSLVPGLETQYF
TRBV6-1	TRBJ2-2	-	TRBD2	TGTGCCAGCAGTGATTATTCGGCGGGAGGTCCCGGGGAGCTGTTTTTT	CASSDYSAGGPGELFF